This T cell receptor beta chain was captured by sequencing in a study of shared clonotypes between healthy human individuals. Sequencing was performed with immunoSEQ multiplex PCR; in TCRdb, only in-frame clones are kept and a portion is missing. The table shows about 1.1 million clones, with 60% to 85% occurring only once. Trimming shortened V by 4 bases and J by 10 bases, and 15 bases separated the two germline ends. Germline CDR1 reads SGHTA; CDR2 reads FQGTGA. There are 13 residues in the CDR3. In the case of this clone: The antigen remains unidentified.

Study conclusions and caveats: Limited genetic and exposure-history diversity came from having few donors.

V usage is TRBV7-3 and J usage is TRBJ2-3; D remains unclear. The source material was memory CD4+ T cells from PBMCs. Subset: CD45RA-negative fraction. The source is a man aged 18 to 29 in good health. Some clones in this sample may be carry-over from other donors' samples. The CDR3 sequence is CASSSLSRVAQYF. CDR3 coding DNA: TGTGCCAGCAGCTCTCTATCTAGGGTCGCGCAGTATTTT.